Here is one T cell receptor (beta chain) with its context. With 5 bases clipped from V and 5 bases from J, the junction kept 10 bases outside the gene matches. There are 16 residues in the CDR3. Per germline, CDR1 SEHNR and CDR2 FQNEAQ (reference sequence). Produced via immunoSEQ multiplex PCR; TCRdb's table is partial and in-frame only. The repertoire holds approximately 160,000 clones, with over 65% as singletons. The data derive from a study of blood T cell repertoires in COVID-19. Study context: Sample material is recorded as cDNA or gDNA derived from T cells, B-cell-depleted T cells, or PBMCs.

Cohort 3 donors counted as recovered after two negative PCRs, clearance, or resolved symptoms. The sequencing input was PBMCs or T cells enriched from blood (not recorded which). The rearrangement uses TRBV7-9 and TRBJ1-1; 11 positions match TRBD1. This TCR was recovered from a woman aged 45-60 years who had recovered from COVID-19. In DNA form, the CDR3 reads TGTGCCAGCAGCAAAGTAGGACAGGGGGCGCGGACTGAAGCTTTCTTT. Translating gives CASSKVGQGARTEAFF.